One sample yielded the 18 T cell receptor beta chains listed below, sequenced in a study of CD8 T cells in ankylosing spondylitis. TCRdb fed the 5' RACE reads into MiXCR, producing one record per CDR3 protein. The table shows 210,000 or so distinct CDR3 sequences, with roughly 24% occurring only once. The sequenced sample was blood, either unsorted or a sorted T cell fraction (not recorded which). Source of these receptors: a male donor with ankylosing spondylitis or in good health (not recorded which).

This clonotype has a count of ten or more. Here the CDR3 DNA reads TGCGCCAGCAGCTTGGTTGACGGAGCCTACGAGCAGTACTTC. It encodes CASSLVDGAYEQYF. V usage is TRBV5-1 and J usage is TRBJ2-7; D remains ambiguous. Germline lookup yields CDR1 SGHRS and CDR2 YFSETQ. V lost 0 bases and J 2 bases, leaving 9 bases between the germline ends. CDR3 length: 14 residues.

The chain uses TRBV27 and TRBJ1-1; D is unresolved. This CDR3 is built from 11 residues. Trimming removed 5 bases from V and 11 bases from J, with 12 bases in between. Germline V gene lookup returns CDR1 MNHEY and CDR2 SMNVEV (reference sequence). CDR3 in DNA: TGTGCCAGCAGTCGGGGAATCGAGGCTTTCTTT. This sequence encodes CASSRGIEAFF.

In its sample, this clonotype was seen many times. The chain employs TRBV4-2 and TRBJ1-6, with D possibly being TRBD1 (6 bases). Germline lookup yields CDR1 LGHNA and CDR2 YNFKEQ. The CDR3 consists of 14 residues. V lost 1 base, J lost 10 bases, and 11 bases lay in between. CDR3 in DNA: TGTGCCAGCAGCCAAGGACAGGCTGAATCACCCCTCCACTTT. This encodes CASSQGQAESPLHF.

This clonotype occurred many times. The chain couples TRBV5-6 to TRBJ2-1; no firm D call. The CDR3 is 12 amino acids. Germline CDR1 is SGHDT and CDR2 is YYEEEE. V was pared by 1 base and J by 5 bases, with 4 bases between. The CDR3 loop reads CASSLFNNEQFF. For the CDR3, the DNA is TGTGCCAGCAGCTTGTTTAACAATGAGCAGTTCTTC.

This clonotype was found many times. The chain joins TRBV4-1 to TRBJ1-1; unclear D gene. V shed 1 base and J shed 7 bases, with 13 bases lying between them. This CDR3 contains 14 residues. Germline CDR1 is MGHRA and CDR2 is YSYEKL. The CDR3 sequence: CASSQASPADEAFF. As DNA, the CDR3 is TGCGCCAGCAGCCAAGCTAGTCCGGCAGATGAAGCTTTCTTT.

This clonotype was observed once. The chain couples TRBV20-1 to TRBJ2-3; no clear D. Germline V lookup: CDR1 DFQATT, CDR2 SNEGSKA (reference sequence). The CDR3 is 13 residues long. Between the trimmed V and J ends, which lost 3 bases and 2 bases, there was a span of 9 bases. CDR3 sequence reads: CSARGSPTDTQYF. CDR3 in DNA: TGCAGTGCTAGGGGTTCACCCACAGATACGCAGTATTTT.

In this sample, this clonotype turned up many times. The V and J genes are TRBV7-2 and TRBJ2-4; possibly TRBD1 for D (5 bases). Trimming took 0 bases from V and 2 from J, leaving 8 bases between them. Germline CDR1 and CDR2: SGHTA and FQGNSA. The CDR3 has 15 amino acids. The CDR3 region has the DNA TGTGCCAGCAGCTTAGCTGCAGGGACCAAAAACATTCAGTACTTC. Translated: CASSLAAGTKNIQYF.

For the CDR3, the DNA is TGCAGCGCTGCGGGACTAGCGGGTCAGGAGCAGTTCTTC. Amino acids: CSAAGLAGQEQFF. This sequence joins TRBV29-1 and TRBJ2-1, with 12 bases lining up with TRBD2. V dropped 7 bases and J dropped 10; count of bases not matched to a gene: 8. This CDR3 has 13 residues. CDR1 and CDR2 (germline): SQVTM, ANQGSEA.

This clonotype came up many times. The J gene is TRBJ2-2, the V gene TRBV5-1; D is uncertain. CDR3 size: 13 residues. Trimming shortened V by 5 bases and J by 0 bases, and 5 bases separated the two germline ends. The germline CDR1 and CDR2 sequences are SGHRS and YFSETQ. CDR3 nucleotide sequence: TGCGCCAGCAGGAGTGCGAACACCGGGGAGCTGTTTTTT. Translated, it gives CASRSANTGELFF.

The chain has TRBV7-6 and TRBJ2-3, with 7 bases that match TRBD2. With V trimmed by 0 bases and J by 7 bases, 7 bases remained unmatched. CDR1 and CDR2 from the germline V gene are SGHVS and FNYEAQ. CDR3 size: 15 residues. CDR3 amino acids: CASSLAVASGHTQYF. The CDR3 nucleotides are TGTGCCAGCAGCTTAGCGGTGGCTAGCGGCCATACGCAGTATTTT.

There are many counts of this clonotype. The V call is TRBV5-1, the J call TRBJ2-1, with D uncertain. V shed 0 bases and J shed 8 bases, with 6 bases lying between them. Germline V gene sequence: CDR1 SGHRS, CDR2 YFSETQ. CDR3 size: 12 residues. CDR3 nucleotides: TGCGCCAGCAGCTTGGGACTTGATGAGCAGTTCTTC. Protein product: CASSLGLDEQFF.

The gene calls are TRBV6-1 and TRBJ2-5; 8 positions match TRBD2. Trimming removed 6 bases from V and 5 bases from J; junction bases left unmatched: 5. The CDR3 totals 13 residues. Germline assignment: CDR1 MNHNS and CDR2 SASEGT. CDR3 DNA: TGTGCCAGCAGGCCTAGCGGGCGGGAGACCCAGTACTTC. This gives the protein CASRPSGRETQYF.

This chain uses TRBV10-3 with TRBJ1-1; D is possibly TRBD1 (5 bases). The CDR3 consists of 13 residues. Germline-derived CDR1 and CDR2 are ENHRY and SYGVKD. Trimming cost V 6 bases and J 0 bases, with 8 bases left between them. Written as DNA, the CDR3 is TGTGCCATCAGGCAGGGAATGAACACTGAAGCTTTCTTT. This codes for CAIRQGMNTEAFF.

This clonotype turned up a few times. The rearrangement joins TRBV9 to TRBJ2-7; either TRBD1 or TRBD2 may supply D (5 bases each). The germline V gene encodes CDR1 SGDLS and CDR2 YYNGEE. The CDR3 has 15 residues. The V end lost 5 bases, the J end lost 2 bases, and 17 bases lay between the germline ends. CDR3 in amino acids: CASSLGPADAYEQYF. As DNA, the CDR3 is TGTGCCAGCAGTCTGGGGCCAGCGGATGCCTACGAGCAGTACTTC.

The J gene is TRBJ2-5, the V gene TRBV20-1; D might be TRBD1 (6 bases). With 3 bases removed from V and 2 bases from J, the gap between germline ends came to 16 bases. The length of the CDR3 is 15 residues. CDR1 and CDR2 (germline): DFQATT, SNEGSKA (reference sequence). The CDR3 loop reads CSASPPGTPQETQYF. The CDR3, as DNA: TGCAGTGCTAGCCCTCCGGGGACACCTCAAGAGACCCAGTACTTC.

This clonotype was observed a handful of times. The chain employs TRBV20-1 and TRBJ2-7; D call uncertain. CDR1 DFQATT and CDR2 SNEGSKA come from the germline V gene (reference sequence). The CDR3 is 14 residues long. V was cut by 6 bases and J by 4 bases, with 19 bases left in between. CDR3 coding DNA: TGCAGTGCCCCCTCCGAGACAAAGAGGTACGAGCAGTACTTC. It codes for CSAPSETKRYEQYF.

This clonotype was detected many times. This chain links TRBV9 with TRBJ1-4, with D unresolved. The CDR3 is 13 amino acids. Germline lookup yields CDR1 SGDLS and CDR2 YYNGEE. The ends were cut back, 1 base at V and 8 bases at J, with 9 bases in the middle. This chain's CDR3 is CASSVTGVEKLFF. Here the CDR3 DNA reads TGTGCCAGCAGCGTAACGGGAGTCGAAAAACTGTTTTTT. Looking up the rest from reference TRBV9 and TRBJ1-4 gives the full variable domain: DSGVTQTPKHLITATGQRVTLRCSPRSGDLSVYWYQQSLDQGLQFLIQYYNGEERAKGNILERFSAQQFPDLHSELNLSSLELGDSALYFCASSVTGVEKLFFGSGTQLSVL.

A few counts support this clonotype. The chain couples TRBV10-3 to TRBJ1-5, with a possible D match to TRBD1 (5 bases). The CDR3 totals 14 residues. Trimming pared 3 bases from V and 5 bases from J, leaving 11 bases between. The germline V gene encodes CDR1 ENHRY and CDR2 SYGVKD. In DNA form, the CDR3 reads TGTGCCATCAGTGACAAGGAAGGGGATCAGCCCCAGCATTTT. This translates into CAISDKEGDQPQHF.